The 29 T cell receptor beta chains presented below share a single source sample, sequenced in a study of blood T cells in healthy people across ages. A second PCR of roughly 7 to 11 cycles used a sample-barcoded 5' primer and a J-beta primer mix. TCRdb re-analysed the 5' RACE reads in MiXCR, keeping a single row per CDR3 protein. The table lists over 500,000 distinct CDR3 sequences, about 50% of them singletons. Specimen: blood. The receptors originated from a woman older than 75 in good health.

J is TRBJ2-1 and V is TRBV9, with 10 bases lining up with TRBD1. Per the germline V gene, CDR1 is SGDLS and CDR2 is YYNGEE. The CDR3 spans 19 residues. Germline trimming cut 1 base from V and 6 bases from J; bases unmatched to any gene: 16. Here the CDR3 reads CASSVLGQGFQGETNEQFF. The DNA for the CDR3 is TGTGCCAGCAGCGTACTGGGACAGGGGTTCCAGGGGGAAACCAATGAGCAGTTCTTC. Full variable domain (outside the CDR3, taken from reference TRBV9 and TRBJ2-1): DSGVTQTPKHLITATGQRVTLRCSPRSGDLSVYWYQQSLDQGLQFLIQYYNGEERAKGNILERFSAQQFPDLHSELNLSSLELGDSALYFCASSVLGQGFQGETNEQFFGPGTRLTVL.

The rearrangement uses TRBV5-1 and TRBJ2-1; D is undetermined. The CDR3 extends over 12 amino acids. V lost 0 bases and J 10 bases, leaving 8 bases between the germline ends. Germline loops: CDR1 SGHRS, CDR2 YFSETQ. The CDR3 loop is CASSLASYEQFF. The CDR3 region has the DNA TGCGCCAGCAGCTTGGCCAGTTACGAGCAGTTCTTC.

A single count supports this clonotype. The V call is TRBV28, the J call TRBJ2-1; tentatively, D is TRBD1 or TRBD2 (5 bases each). Trimming removed 6 bases at V and 6 bases at J, with 15 bases between. CDR3 length: 14 amino acids. Germline V gene sequence: CDR1 MDHEN, CDR2 SYDVKM. The CDR3 protein is CASRPPGTTNEQFF. DNA of the CDR3: TGTGCCAGCAGACCCCCCGGGACCACCAATGAGCAGTTCTTC.

The chain has TRBV7-9 and TRBJ2-5; D ambiguous. Germline V CDR1 and CDR2: SEHNR, FQNEAQ (reference sequence). V lost 1 base and J 4 bases, leaving 10 bases between the germline ends. The CDR3 covers 14 residues. CDR3: CASSLVRPVETQYF. The CDR3 region has the DNA TGTGCCAGCAGCTTAGTTAGGCCAGTAGAGACCCAGTACTTC.

This clonotype was observed a handful of times. The V call is TRBV20-1, the J call TRBJ1-4; weak D call: TRBD1 (5 bases). Germline loops: CDR1 DFQATT, CDR2 SNEGSKA (reference sequence). Trimming shortened V by 6 bases and J by 3 bases, and 14 bases separated the two germline ends. This CDR3 region has 14 residues. CDR3 sequence reads: CSARAGRANEKLFF. The CDR3, as DNA: TGCAGTGCCCGGGCAGGGAGAGCTAATGAAAAACTGTTTTTT.

The gene calls are TRBV9 and TRBJ1-4; TRBD1 might be the D (5 bases). The CDR3 has 17 residues. Trimming stripped 0 bases from V and 0 bases from J, with 12 bases between. The germline V gene has CDR1 SGDLS and CDR2 YYNGEE. CDR3 coding DNA: TGTGCCAGCAGCGTAGCTCCGGACACCTCAACTAATGAAAAACTGTTTTTT. Translating gives CASSVAPDTSTNEKLFF.

This clonotype was seen at least ten times. The chain joins TRBV5-1 to TRBJ2-1; 9 bases are shared with TRBD1. This CDR3 contains 13 residues. V lost 3 bases, J lost 7 bases, and 2 bases stayed unmatched. CDR1 and CDR2 (germline): SGHRS, YFSETQ. CDR3 sequence (DNA): TGCGCCAGCAGCTCTGACAGGGGGAATGAGCAGTTCTTC. This translates into CASSSDRGNEQFF.

The table lists this clonotype with a few counts. The chain recombines TRBV30 with TRBJ2-1, with D perhaps assigned TRBD1 or TRBD2 (5 bases each). Trimming shortened V by 0 bases and J by 8 bases, and 23 bases separated the two germline ends. This CDR3 contains 17 residues. CDR1 and CDR2 from the germline V gene are GTSNPN and SVGIG (reference sequence). The DNA of the CDR3 is TGTGCCTGGAGTGTTAAACCAGCGGCGGAAAGGGGAGATGAGCAGTTCTTC. Translation: CAWSVKPAAERGDEQFF.

This clonotype was seen a handful of times. A clone one base away is much larger, so this may be a read error. The chain is built from TRBV5-1 and TRBJ2-5; 8 nucleotides agree with TRBD2. The CDR3 consists of 15 residues. The germline CDR1 and CDR2 sequences are SGHRS and YFSETQ. J was trimmed by 11 bases and V by 2 bases; bases with no gene match: 14. CDR3 sequence reads: CASSLLAEIYNEQYF. DNA for the CDR3: TGCGCCAGCAGCTTACTAGCGGAAATATACAATGAGCAGTACTTC.

This clonotype has only a few counts. The junction departs from germline at one end; a sequencing error may be responsible. The chain couples TRBV11-1 to TRBJ2-3; a weak D match, TRBD2 (5 bases). Germline V lookup: CDR1 SGHAT, CDR2 FQDESV (reference sequence). This CDR3 contains 13 residues. The CDR3 bases are TGTGCCAGCAGCGTAGCGAATTGGCGTACGCAGTATTTT. It yields the protein CASSVANWRTQYF.

This clonotype has just a few counts. V and J are TRBV20-1 and TRBJ2-5; D unclear. CDR1 is DFQATT, CDR2 SNEGSKA, per germline (reference sequence). This CDR3 is built from 15 residues. Trimming shortened V by 5 bases and J by 11 bases, and 27 bases separated the two germline ends. This CDR3 reads CSAHRATSVYNEQYF. CDR3 bases: TGCAGTGCTCATCGGGCGACGTCGGTCTACAATGAGCAGTACTTC.

This clonotype was recorded a few times. The chain has TRBV11-3 and TRBJ2-3; weak D call: TRBD1 (6 bases). V dropped 6 bases and J dropped 10 bases, with 17 bases sitting between them. The CDR3 contains 13 residues. Germline values: CDR1 SGHNT, CDR2 YENEEA. CDR3 sequence: CASRALAGGPQYF. The DNA of the CDR3 is TGTGCCAGCAGAGCACTTGCTGGGGGCCCGCAGTATTTT.

The chain has TRBV4-3 and TRBJ2-7, with a possible D match to TRBD2 (6 bases). With 0 bases removed from V and 1 base from J, the gap between germline ends came to 22 bases. The length of the CDR3 is 19 residues. Per the germline V gene, CDR1 is LGHNA and CDR2 is YSLEER. This CDR3 is CASSQDSSSGVGISYEQYF. The CDR3 bases are TGCGCCAGCAGCCAAGACTCCAGTTCGGGGGTTGGTATTTCCTACGAGCAGTACTTC.

This clonotype was observed many times. The CDR3 DNA reads TGCAGTGAGGGGACCAGGACCCTCAGGGATACGCAGTATTTT. It is translated as CSEGTRTLRDTQYF. The V and J genes are TRBV20-1 and TRBJ2-3; perhaps D is TRBD1 or TRBD2 (5 bases each). This CDR3 comprises 14 residues. In germline, CDR1 is DFQATT, CDR2 SNEGSKA (reference sequence). V was shortened by 7 bases and J by 6 bases, with 20 bases between the two germline ends.

Note on this clonotype: Since no conserved phenylalanine or tryptophan closes the CDR3, a read error is the likely cause. V is TRBV7-2 and J is TRBJ2-7, with D uncertain. The J call could be wrong; TRBJ2-5 is a better fit for the DNA end. The CDR3 is 16 residues long. Germline V gives CDR1 SGHTA, CDR2 FQGNSA. Here the CDR3 DNA reads TGTGCCAGCAGCTTAAGTCGGCGCGGCCTGGGTCGGACCCAGTACTTA. Translation gives CASSLSRRGLGRTQYL.

V usage is TRBV11-2 and J usage is TRBJ2-5; TRBD2 is a possible D gene (5 bases). Germline-derived CDR1 and CDR2 are SGHAT and FQNNGV. Trimming stripped 2 bases from V and 1 base from J, with 8 bases between. This CDR3 region has 14 residues. CDR3 in amino acids: CASSLQLAQETQYF. CDR3 DNA sequence: TGTGCCAGCAGCTTACAGCTAGCCCAAGAGACCCAGTACTTC.

The chain combines TRBV5-1 with TRBJ1-5; D is uncertain. V lost 0 bases and J lost 1, with 8 bases in between. The CDR3 extends over 15 amino acids. The germline V gene encodes CDR1 SGHRS and CDR2 YFSETQ. CDR3 loop: CASSLEEVSNQPQHF. Here the CDR3 DNA reads TGCGCCAGCAGCTTGGAGGAGGTGAGCAATCAGCCCCAGCATTTT. Full variable domain (rest looked up from reference TRBV5-1 and TRBJ1-5): KAGVTQTPRYLIKTRGQQVTLSCSPISGHRSVSWYQQTPGQGLQFLFEYFSETQRNKGNFPGRFSGRQFSNSRSEMNVSTLELGDSALYLCASSLEEVSNQPQHFGDGTRLSIL.

V and J are TRBV29-1 and TRBJ2-3, with 7 bases fitting TRBD2. V lost 5 bases, J lost 2 bases, and 10 bases stayed unmatched. This CDR3 is built from 15 residues. Germline values: CDR1 SQVTM, CDR2 ANQGSEA. In DNA form, the CDR3 reads TGCAGCGTTAGAGGAGGGAGGGGTTTCACAGATACGCAGTATTTT. Translated: CSVRGGRGFTDTQYF.

CDR3 bases: TGTGCCACGGGGGGGAATAACGAGCAGTACTTC. This codes for CATGGNNEQYF. The chain joins TRBV12-3 or TRBV12-4 to TRBJ2-7, with 8 bases lining up with TRBD2. J gave up 5 bases and V 10 bases, and 4 bases lay outside the gene matches. CDR3 length: 11 residues.

The chain carries TRBV20-1 and TRBJ2-6; D remains ambiguous. The CDR3 has 17 residues. Trimming pared 0 bases from V and 0 bases from J, leaving 12 bases between. Germline CDR1 and CDR2: DFQATT and SNEGSKA (reference sequence). CDR3 DNA: TGCAGTGCTAGAGATCAGGCAGAAAGCTCTGGGGCCAACGTCCTGACTTTC. It is translated as CSARDQAESSGANVLTF.

This clonotype has a count of ten or more. The rearrangement joins TRBV9 to TRBJ2-3; D gene unclear. The CDR3 sequence is 13 residues long. CDR1 is SGDLS, CDR2 YYNGEE, per germline. Deletions cut 0 bases from V and 8 bases from J, with 10 bases between. The CDR3 nucleotides read TGTGCCAGCAGCGTAGGGGTTTCGGGTACGCAGTATTTT. Translated: CASSVGVSGTQYF.

The chain combines TRBV9 with TRBJ2-2; D might be TRBD1 (6 bases). From germline, CDR1 is SGDLS and CDR2 YYNGEE. CDR3 size: 15 residues. V lost 7 bases and J lost 10, with 23 bases in between. CDR3 sequence reads: CASESPGQGRKELFF. CDR3 nucleotides: TGTGCCAGCGAGTCCCCAGGGCAGGGGCGAAAGGAGCTGTTTTTT.

This clonotype was recorded a few times. The V and J genes are TRBV29-1 and TRBJ2-2; 12 bases are a match to TRBD2. The CDR3 covers 15 residues. V dropped 3 bases and J dropped 8; count of bases not matched to a gene: 7. Per germline, CDR1 SQVTM and CDR2 ANQGSEA. The CDR3, as DNA: TGCAGCGTTGAGCGGCTAGCGGGAGGGCCGGGGGAGCTGTTTTTT. Translation: CSVERLAGGPGELFF.

The chain uses TRBV4-2 and TRBJ1-2; D possibly corresponds to TRBD1 (6 bases). The V gene lost 0 bases and the J gene lost 8 bases, with 19 bases spanning the gap. This CDR3 comprises 16 residues. Germline values: CDR1 LGHNA, CDR2 YNFKEQ. The CDR3 DNA is TGTGCCAGCAGCCAAGATCGACGGGGGGCTCAATCGGGCTACACCTTC. It encodes CASSQDRRGAQSGYTF.

This clonotype was recorded once. This may come from a read error, since a much larger clone is one base off. This sequence joins TRBV7-9 and TRBJ2-5; the D is unclear. Germline V CDR1 and CDR2: SEHNR, FQNEAQ (reference sequence). The CDR3 runs 13 residues. The CDR3 DNA sequence: TGTGCCGGCAGCGTTTACAGCGCAGAGACCCAGTACTTC. Translating gives CAGSVYSAETQYF.

The V gene is TRBV7-3, the J gene TRBJ2-1; D tentatively fits TRBD1 or TRBD2 (6 bases each). V lost 2 bases and J 7 bases, leaving 12 bases between the germline ends. The CDR3 totals 14 residues. In germline, CDR1 is SGHTA, CDR2 FQGTGA. CDR3 bases: TGTGCCAGCAGCTTAGGGGGCGGGAAAAATGAGCAGTTCTTC. This gives the protein CASSLGGGKNEQFF.

Remarks on this clonotype: A read error is possible here, since a much larger clone lies one base away. This chain connects TRBV7-6 to TRBJ1-4; tentatively, D is TRBD1 (5 bases). The germline V gene has CDR1 SGHVS and CDR2 FNYEAQ. The CDR3 extends over 16 amino acids. The V gene lost 3 bases and the J gene lost 5 bases, with 16 bases spanning the gap. In nucleotides, the CDR3 is TGTGCCAGCAGCTTTCAAGGACGGGGGAGGAATGAAAAACTGTTTTTT. As protein: CASSFQGRGRNEKLFF.

A note on this clonotype: Just one base apart from a much larger clone, this may be a read error. The chain couples TRBV9 to TRBJ2-1, with TRBD2 matching over 9 bases. Germline values: CDR1 SGDLS, CDR2 YYNGEE. The J segment lost 2 bases and the V segment lost 0 bases, leaving 9 bases of the junction unmatched. CDR3 length equals 18 residues. DNA for the CDR3: TGTGCCAGCAGCGTAGCGGAAAGGCTAGCGGGACCCTACAATGAGCAGTTCTTC. Amino acids: CASSVAERLAGPYNEQFF.

This clonotype was picked up many times. This chain connects TRBV20-1 to TRBJ2-3; D uncertain. V gave up 0 bases and J gave up 4 bases, with 17 bases separating them. CDR1 is DFQATT, CDR2 SNEGSKA, per germline (reference sequence). The length of the CDR3 is 16 residues. CDR3 loop: CSARDWSRVGADTQYF. The CDR3, as DNA: TGCAGTGCTAGAGATTGGAGTCGTGTTGGCGCAGATACGCAGTATTTT.